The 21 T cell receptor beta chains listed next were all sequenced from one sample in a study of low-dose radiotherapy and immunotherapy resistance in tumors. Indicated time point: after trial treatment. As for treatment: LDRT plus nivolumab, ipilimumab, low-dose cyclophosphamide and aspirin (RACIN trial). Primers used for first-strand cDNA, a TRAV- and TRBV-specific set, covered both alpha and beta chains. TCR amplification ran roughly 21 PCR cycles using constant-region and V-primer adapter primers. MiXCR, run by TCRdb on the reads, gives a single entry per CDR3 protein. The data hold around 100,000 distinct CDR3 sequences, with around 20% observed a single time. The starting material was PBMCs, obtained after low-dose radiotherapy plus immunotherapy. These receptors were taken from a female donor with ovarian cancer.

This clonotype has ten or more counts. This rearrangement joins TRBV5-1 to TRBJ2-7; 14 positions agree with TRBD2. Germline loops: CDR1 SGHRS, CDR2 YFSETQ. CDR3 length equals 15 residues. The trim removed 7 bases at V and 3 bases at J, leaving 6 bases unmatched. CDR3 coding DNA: TGCGCCAGCTCCAGGGGACTAGCGGGGGACTACGAGCAGTACTTC. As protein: CASSRGLAGDYEQYF.

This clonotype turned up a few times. Here the CDR3 reads CASSYVLASSYNEQFF. CDR3 bases: TGTGCCAGCAGTTACGTGCTAGCGAGTTCCTACAATGAGCAGTTCTTC. V usage is TRBV6-2 or TRBV6-3 and J usage is TRBJ2-1; possibly TRBD2 for D (6 bases). Trimming pared 2 bases from V and 1 base from J, leaving 12 bases between. The CDR3 spans 16 residues. In germline, CDR1 is MNHEY, CDR2 SVGEGT.

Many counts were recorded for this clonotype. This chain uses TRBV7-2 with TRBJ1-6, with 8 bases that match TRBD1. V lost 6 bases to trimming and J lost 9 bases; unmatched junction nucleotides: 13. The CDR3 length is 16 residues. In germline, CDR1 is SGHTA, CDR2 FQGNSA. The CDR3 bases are TGTGCCAGCAGTATGATGACAGGGGCTGGGAGTTCACCCCTCCACTTT. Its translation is CASSMMTGAGSSPLHF. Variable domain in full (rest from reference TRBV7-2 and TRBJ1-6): GAGVSQSPSNKVTEKGKDVELRCDPISGHTALYWYRQSLGQGLEFLIYFQGNSAPDKSGLPSDRFSAERTGGSVSTLTIQRTQQEDSAVYLCASSMMTGAGSSPLHFGNGTRLTVT.

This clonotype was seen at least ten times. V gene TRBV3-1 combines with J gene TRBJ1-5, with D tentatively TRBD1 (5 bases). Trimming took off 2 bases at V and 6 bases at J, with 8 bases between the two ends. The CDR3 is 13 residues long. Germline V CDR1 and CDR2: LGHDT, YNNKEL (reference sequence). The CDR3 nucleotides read TGTGCCAGCAGCCAACGGGGGGTTCAGCCCCAGCATTTT. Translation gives CASSQRGVQPQHF.

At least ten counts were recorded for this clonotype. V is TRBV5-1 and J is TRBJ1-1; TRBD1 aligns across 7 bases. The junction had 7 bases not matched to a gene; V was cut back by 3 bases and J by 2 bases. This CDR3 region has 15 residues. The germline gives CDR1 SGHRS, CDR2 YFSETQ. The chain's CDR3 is CASSSSDRVNTEAFF. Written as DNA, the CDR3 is TGCGCCAGCAGCTCGAGCGACAGGGTAAACACTGAAGCTTTCTTT.

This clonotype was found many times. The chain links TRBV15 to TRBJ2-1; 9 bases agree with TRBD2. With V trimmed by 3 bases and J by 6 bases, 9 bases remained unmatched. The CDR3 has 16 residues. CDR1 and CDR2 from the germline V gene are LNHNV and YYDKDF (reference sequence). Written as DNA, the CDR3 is TGTGCCACCAGCAGGATAGCGGGAGTTAGGCCCAATGAGCAGTTCTTC. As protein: CATSRIAGVRPNEQFF.

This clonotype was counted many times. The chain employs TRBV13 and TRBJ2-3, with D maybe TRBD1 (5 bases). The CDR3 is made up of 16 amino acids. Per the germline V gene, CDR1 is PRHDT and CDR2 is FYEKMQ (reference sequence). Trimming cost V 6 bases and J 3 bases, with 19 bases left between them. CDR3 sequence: CASRALHWGATDTQYF. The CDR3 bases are TGTGCCAGCAGGGCCCTCCATTGGGGCGCGACAGATACGCAGTATTTT.

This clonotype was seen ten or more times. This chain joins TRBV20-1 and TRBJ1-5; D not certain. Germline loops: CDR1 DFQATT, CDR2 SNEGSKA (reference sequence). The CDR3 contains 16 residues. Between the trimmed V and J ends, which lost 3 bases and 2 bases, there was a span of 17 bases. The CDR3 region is CSARSAILTRNQPQHF. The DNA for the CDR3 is TGCAGTGCTAGGTCCGCGATTTTGACTCGCAATCAGCCCCAGCATTTT.

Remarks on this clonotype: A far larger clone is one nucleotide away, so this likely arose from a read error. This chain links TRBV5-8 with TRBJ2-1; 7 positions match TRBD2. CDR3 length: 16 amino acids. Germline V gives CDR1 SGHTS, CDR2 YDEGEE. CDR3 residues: CACSLGGSSGNNEQFF. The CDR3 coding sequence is TGTGCCTGCAGCTTGGGCGGGTCTAGCGGAAACAATGAGCAGTTCTTC.

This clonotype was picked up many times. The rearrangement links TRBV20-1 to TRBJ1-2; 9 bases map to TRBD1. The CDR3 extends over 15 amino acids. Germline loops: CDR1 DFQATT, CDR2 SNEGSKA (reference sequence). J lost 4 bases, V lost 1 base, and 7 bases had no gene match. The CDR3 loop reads CSARVGTGGGYGYTF. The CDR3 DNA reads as TGCAGTGCTAGAGTGGGAACAGGGGGCGGCTATGGCTACACCTTC.

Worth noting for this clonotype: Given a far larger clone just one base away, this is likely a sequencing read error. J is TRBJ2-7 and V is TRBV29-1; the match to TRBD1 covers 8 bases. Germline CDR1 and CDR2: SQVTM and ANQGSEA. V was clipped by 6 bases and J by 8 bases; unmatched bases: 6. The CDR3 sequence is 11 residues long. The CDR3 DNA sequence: TGCAGCGTACGGACAGGGAATCAGCAGTACTTC. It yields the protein CSVRTGNQQYF.

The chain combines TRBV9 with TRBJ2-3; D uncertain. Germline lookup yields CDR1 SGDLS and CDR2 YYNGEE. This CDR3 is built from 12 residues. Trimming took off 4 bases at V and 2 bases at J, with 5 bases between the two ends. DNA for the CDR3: TGTGCCAGCAGCACTCCCACAGATACGCAGTATTTT. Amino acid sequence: CASSTPTDTQYF.

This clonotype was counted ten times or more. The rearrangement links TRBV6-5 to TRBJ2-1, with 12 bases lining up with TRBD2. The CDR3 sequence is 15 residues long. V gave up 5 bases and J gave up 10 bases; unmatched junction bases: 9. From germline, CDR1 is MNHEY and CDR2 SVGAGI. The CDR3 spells CASSTPSGRAWEQFF. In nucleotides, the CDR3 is TGTGCCAGCAGTACCCCTAGCGGGAGGGCCTGGGAGCAGTTCTTC.

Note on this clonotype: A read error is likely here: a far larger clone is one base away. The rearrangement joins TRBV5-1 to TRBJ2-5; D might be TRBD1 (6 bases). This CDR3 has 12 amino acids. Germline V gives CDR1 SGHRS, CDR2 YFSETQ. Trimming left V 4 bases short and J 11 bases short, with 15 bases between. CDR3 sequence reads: CASSPQGHEQYF. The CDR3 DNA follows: TGCGCCAGCAGCCCACAGGGACATGAGCAGTACTTC.

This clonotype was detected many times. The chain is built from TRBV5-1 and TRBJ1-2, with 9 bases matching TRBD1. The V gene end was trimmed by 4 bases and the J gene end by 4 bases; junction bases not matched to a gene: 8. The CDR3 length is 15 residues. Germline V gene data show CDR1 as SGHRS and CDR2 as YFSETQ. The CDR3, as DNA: TGCGCCAGCAGCCCAGCGGGGACAGGGCCCTATGGCTACACCTTC. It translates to CASSPAGTGPYGYTF.

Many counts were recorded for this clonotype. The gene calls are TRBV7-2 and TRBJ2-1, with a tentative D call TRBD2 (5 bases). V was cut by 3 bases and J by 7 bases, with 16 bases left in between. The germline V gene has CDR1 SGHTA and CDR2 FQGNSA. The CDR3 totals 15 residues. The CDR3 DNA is TGTGCCAGCAGCTTTGATGTCCGCACGGGAAATGAGCAGTTCTTC. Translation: CASSFDVRTGNEQFF.

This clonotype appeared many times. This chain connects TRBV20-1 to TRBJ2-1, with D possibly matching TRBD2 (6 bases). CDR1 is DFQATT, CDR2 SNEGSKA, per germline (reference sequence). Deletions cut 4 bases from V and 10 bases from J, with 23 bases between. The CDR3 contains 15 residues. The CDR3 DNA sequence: TGCAGTGCTACTCACCAGACCGGGTTAGCGGTCGAGCAGTTCTTC. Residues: CSATHQTGLAVEQFF.

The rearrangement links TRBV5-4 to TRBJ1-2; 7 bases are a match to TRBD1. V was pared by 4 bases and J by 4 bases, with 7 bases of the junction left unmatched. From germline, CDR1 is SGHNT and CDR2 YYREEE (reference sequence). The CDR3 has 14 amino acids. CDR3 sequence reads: CASSPGQRTYGYTF. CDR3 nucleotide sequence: TGTGCCAGCAGCCCGGGACAGCGAACCTATGGCTACACCTTC.

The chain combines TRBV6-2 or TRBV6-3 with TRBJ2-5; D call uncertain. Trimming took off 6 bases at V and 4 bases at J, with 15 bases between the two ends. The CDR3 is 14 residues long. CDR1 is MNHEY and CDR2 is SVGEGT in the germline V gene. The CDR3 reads CASSPPVGRETQYF. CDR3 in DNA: TGTGCCAGCAGCCCACCAGTAGGCAGAGAGACCCAGTACTTC.

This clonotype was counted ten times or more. CDR3 loop: CASSYSINNEQFF. The CDR3 DNA is TGTGCCAGCAGTTACTCGATTAACAATGAGCAGTTCTTC. This chain links TRBV6-2 or TRBV6-3 with TRBJ2-1; D not certain. V was trimmed by 0 bases and J by 5 bases, leaving 5 bases between them. Germline CDR1 MNHEY, CDR2 SVGEGT. The CDR3 length is 13 residues.

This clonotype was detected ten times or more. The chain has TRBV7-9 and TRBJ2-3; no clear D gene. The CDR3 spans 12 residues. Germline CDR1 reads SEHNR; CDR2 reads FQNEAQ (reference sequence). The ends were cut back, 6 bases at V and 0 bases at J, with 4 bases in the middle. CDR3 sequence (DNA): TGTGCCAGCAGTACTAGCACAGATACGCAGTATTTT. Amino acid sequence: CASSTSTDTQYF.